This entry lists 22 T cell receptor beta chains sequenced from one sample in a study of molecular identifiers for immune sequencing clone quantification. TCRdb fed the PCR reads into MiXCR, producing one record per CDR3 protein. The sample lists some 40,000 distinct CDR3 sequences; nearly 25% were seen once. Sequencing input: naive CD8+ T cells from blood, with Jurkat cell RNA spiked in. Subset noted: FACS-sorted CD8+CD4-CCR7+CD45RA+ naive T cells. Every receptor here comes from a human donor in good health. Some libraries in this study had Jurkat cell RNA spiked in.

This clonotype has more than one count but fewer than ten. V gene TRBV27 combines with J gene TRBJ1-5; no clear D gene. From germline, CDR1 is MNHEY and CDR2 SMNVEV (reference sequence). Trimming stripped 4 bases from V and 4 bases from J, with 14 bases between. This CDR3 comprises 15 residues. This chain's CDR3 is CASSSGFRENQPQHF. CDR3 in DNA: TGTGCCAGCAGTTCGGGATTTAGAGAAAATCAGCCCCAGCATTTT.

The rearrangement uses TRBV7-6 and TRBJ2-5, with D unclear. Germline CDR1 is SGHVS and CDR2 is FNYEAQ. V shed 5 bases and J shed 13 bases, with 23 bases lying between them. CDR3 size: 14 residues. This chain's CDR3 is CASSPTLGGAPPYF. In DNA form, the CDR3 reads TGTGCCAGCAGCCCGACATTGGGTGGAGCGCCCCCGTACTTC. The entire variable domain, with the rest obtained from reference TRBV7-6 and TRBJ2-5, is as follows: GAGVSQSPRYKVTKRGQDVALRCDPISGHVSLYWYRQALGQGPEFLTYFNYEAQQDKSGLPNDRFSAERPEGSISTLTIQRTEQRDSAMYRCASSPTLGGAPPYFGPGTRLLVL.

This clonotype was observed many times. This chain uses TRBV4-1 with TRBJ2-7; 7 nucleotides align to TRBD1. Unmatched junction bases numbered 6, after V lost 1 base and J lost 0 bases. CDR3 length: 16 amino acids. CDR1 is MGHRA, CDR2 YSYEKL, per germline. The CDR3: CASSQGPGQSSYEQYF. Here the CDR3 DNA reads TGCGCCAGCAGCCAAGGCCCGGGACAGAGCTCCTACGAGCAGTACTTC.

The sample holds many counts of this clonotype. The chain combines TRBV19 with TRBJ1-1; D gene uncertain. The CDR3 loop spans 12 amino acids. Germline CDR1 reads LNHDA; CDR2 reads SQIVND (reference sequence). V lost 6 bases, J lost 1 base, and 6 bases lay in between. CDR3 coding DNA: TGTGCCAGTAGCCTTTCGAACACTGAAGCTTTCTTT. This sequence encodes CASSLSNTEAFF.

At least ten counts were recorded for this clonotype. The chain couples TRBV2 to TRBJ1-4, with a weak D call TRBD1 (6 bases). Germline CDR1 SNHLY, CDR2 FYNNEI. The CDR3 runs 16 residues. V dropped 2 bases and J dropped 7 bases, with 17 bases sitting between them. CDR3 loop: CASSESGAGAGEKLFF. The CDR3 nucleotides are TGTGCCAGCAGTGAATCTGGGGCAGGGGCGGGTGAAAAACTGTTTTTT. The full variable domain, its missing parts supplied by reference TRBV2 and TRBJ1-4, is EPEVTQTPSHQVTQMGQEVILRCVPISNHLYFYWYRQILGQKVEFLVSFYNNEISEKSEIFDDQFSVERPDGSNFTLKIRSTKLEDSAMYFCASSESGAGAGEKLFFGSGTQLSVL.

As regards this clonotype: It may be a read error: a sequence one base away is much more abundant. This chain uses TRBV3-1 with TRBJ2-5; 8 nucleotides match TRBD2. Germline CDR1 and CDR2: LGHDT and YNNKEL (reference sequence). V shed 0 bases, J shed 6 bases, and the junction held 9 bases outside the gene matches. This CDR3 has 16 residues. The CDR3 DNA follows: TGTGCCAGCAGCCAAGAGACAAGGGGACTAGATAAGACCCAGTACTTC. This gives the protein CASSQETRGLDKTQYF.

Comment on this clonotype: A much larger clone lies one base from this, so it may be a read error. No conserved phenylalanine or tryptophan ends this CDR3, so it is likely a read error. V gene TRBV10-3 combines with J gene TRBJ2-3, with 12 bases lining up with TRBD1. With V trimmed by 10 bases and J by 9 bases, 11 bases remained unmatched. This CDR3 comprises 14 residues. The V gene's germline CDR1 is ENHRY and CDR2 SYGVKD. The CDR3 DNA follows: TGTGCCACCGGGACAGGGGGCGGCGGAGGCACGCAGTATTCT. Translating it yields CATGTGGGGGTQYS.

The V and J genes are TRBV4-3 and TRBJ2-7; the D is unclear. The CDR3 has 15 amino acids. Germline CDR1 LGHNA, CDR2 YSLEER. The V and J ends lost 4 bases and 1 base respectively, with 14 bases between them. CDR3 DNA sequence: TGCGCCAGCAGCCGAGATAGGATGGATTCCTACGAGCAGTACTTC. Its protein is CASSRDRMDSYEQYF.

To note about this clonotype: This clone may be a read error of a much larger clone one base away. V usage is TRBV13 and J usage is TRBJ2-1; 7 nucleotides agree with TRBD2. Germline loops: CDR1 PRHDT, CDR2 FYEKMQ (reference sequence). The CDR3 sequence is 17 residues long. Unmatched junction bases numbered 14, after V lost 5 bases and J lost 4 bases. DNA for the CDR3: TGTGCCAGCAGCCCCCCACAGACTAGCTTAGAGTACAATGAGCAGTTCTTC. This encodes CASSPPQTSLEYNEQFF.

This clonotype occurred many times. The rearrangement joins TRBV7-2 to TRBJ2-7; 7 nucleotides match TRBD2. CDR3 size: 16 residues. V gave up 5 bases and J gave up 6 bases; unmatched junction bases: 16. Germline V CDR1 and CDR2: SGHTA, FQGNSA. CDR3 DNA sequence: TGTGCCAGCAGCAAGTATGTCGGACTAGTCAGCGCCGAGCAGTACTTC. Translation: CASSKYVGLVSAEQYF.

In its sample, this clonotype was seen a few times. This rearrangement joins TRBV7-8 to TRBJ2-7, with D perhaps matching TRBD1 (6 bases). Germline CDR1 is SGHVS and CDR2 is FQNEAQ. Trimming stripped 3 bases from V and 2 bases from J, with 11 bases between. The CDR3 totals 14 residues. The DNA of the CDR3 is TGTGCCAGCAGCTTGGCAGGGGTGACCTACGAGCAGTACTTC. Residues: CASSLAGVTYEQYF.

The chain joins TRBV7-2 to TRBJ2-4; D call uncertain. V lost 4 bases to trimming and J lost 0 bases, with 7 bases between them. This CDR3 contains 14 residues. Germline CDR1 is SGHTA and CDR2 is FQGNSA. The chain's CDR3 is CASSSFRAKNIQYF. The CDR3 nucleotides are TGTGCCAGCAGCTCCTTCCGAGCCAAAAACATTCAGTACTTC.

In its sample, this clonotype was seen many times. This chain links TRBV7-9 with TRBJ2-3; a weak D match, TRBD2 (5 bases). The CDR3 runs 16 residues. Germline CDR1 SEHNR, CDR2 FQNEAQ (reference sequence). The V gene lost 2 bases and the J gene lost 0 bases, with 12 bases spanning the gap. DNA for the CDR3: TGTGCCAGCAGCTTACGGGATATGGGTAGCACAGATACGCAGTATTTT. This translates into CASSLRDMGSTDTQYF.

To note about this clonotype: The DNA is left out, because the CDR3 cannot be placed on it with certainty; the CDR3 is given as TCRdb lists it. The rearrangement links TRBV27 to TRBJ1-5; TRBD1 is taken as the D call from the table, unchecked against the DNA. The germline gives CDR1 MNHEY, CDR2 SMNVEV (reference sequence). The CDR3 extends over 14 residues, inclusive of both ends. CDR3 in amino acids: CASSFGPGAPPPHF.

This clonotype ranks as medium-sized. CDR3 protein: CAWSVLGGTEAFF. The CDR3 region has the DNA TGTGCCTGGAGTGTATTGGGGGGCACTGAAGCTTTCTTT. V is TRBV30 and J is TRBJ1-1; weak D call: TRBD1 (5 bases). With 0 bases removed from V and 4 bases from J, the gap between germline ends came to 9 bases. The CDR3 has 13 amino acids. Germline values: CDR1 GTSNPN, CDR2 SVGIG (reference sequence).

This clonotype was observed a handful of times. This chain uses TRBV19 with TRBJ2-3; TRBD1 matches 10 bases. The CDR3 has 16 residues. Looked up from germline, CDR1 is LNHDA and CDR2 is SQIVND (reference sequence). V gave up 3 bases and J gave up 4 bases; unmatched junction bases: 7. The CDR3 sequence is CASSIWTGGTADTQYF. CDR3 nucleotide sequence: TGTGCCAGTAGTATTTGGACAGGGGGTACCGCAGATACGCAGTATTTT.

This clonotype was observed a few times. This sequence joins TRBV5-6 and TRBJ1-1; D is unclear. V dropped 0 bases and J dropped 1 base, with 10 bases sitting between them. Germline assignment: CDR1 SGHDT and CDR2 YYEEEE. This CDR3 spans 15 amino acids. The CDR3 protein is CASSLGGSANTEAFF. The CDR3 DNA sequence: TGTGCCAGCAGCTTGGGCGGGTCAGCGAACACTGAAGCTTTCTTT.

This clonotype was seen ten or more times. The J gene is TRBJ1-1, the V gene TRBV4-2; D remains unclear. Germline V CDR1 and CDR2: LGHNA, YNFKEQ. The CDR3 is 13 residues long. V was pared by 1 base and J by 1 base, with 4 bases between. The DNA for the CDR3 is TGTGCCAGCAGCCAAGTGGGGAACACTGAAGCTTTCTTT. Translating gives CASSQVGNTEAFF.

This clonotype was seen repeatedly, ten times or more. The chain links TRBV2 to TRBJ1-5, with 7 bases fitting TRBD1. The V gene's germline CDR1 is SNHLY and CDR2 FYNNEI. With V trimmed by 5 bases and J by 0 bases, 16 bases remained unmatched. This CDR3 comprises 19 residues. The CDR3 DNA reads TGTGCCAGCAGTTTCGACAGGGTAACCGCCGGGGATAGCAATCAGCCCCAGCATTTT. Its protein product is CASSFDRVTAGDSNQPQHF.

In regard to this clonotype: A single base separates this from a much larger clone, so it may be a read error. V gene TRBV6-5 combines with J gene TRBJ2-3; tentatively, D is TRBD1 or TRBD2 (5 bases each). The CDR3 contains 15 residues. The V gene's germline CDR1 is MNHEY and CDR2 SVGAGI. The CDR3 sequence: CASSYLTASTDSQYF. Written as DNA, the CDR3 is TGTGCCAGCAGTTACTTGACAGCTAGCACAGATTCGCAGTATTTT.

The rearrangement joins TRBV5-6 to TRBJ2-4, with D perhaps TRBD2 (5 bases). The CDR3 has 14 amino acids. CDR1 and CDR2 from the germline V gene are SGHDT and YYEEEE. The V end was cut by 0 bases, the J end by 7 bases, with 11 bases between. This CDR3 reads CASSLDLAINIQYF. The CDR3 nucleotides read TGTGCCAGCAGCTTGGACCTAGCCATTAACATTCAGTACTTC.

This clonotype was counted many times. The chain combines TRBV27 with TRBJ2-7; possibly TRBD2 for D (5 bases). The CDR3 consists of 14 residues. The V and J ends lost 0 bases and 0 bases respectively, with 6 bases between them. CDR1 is MNHEY, CDR2 SMNVEV, per germline (reference sequence). CDR3 amino acids: CASSLSGSSYEQYF. CDR3 DNA: TGTGCCAGCAGTTTATCGGGGAGCTCCTACGAGCAGTACTTC.